The 5 T cell receptor beta chains below all came from one sample that was sequenced in a study of T-cell reconstitution after alpha-beta-depleted transplantation in children. The authors prepared the TCRbeta library with unique molecular identifiers. TCRdb processed the PCR reads anew with MiXCR; each CDR3 protein has one entry. Of about 340,000 distinct CDR3 sequences listed, under 20% are singletons. Sequencing used PBMCs, mostly from graft donor cells, obtained 360 days after TCRalphabeta/CD19-depleted stem cell transplant. Source of these receptors: a male patient aged 2-9 years who had a stem cell transplant for acute lymphoblastic leukemia, so the T cells may come from the graft donor.

The chain carries TRBV5-1 and TRBJ2-7, with D possibly matching TRBD1 (5 bases). Between the trimmed V and J ends, which lost 0 bases and 2 bases, there was a span of 12 bases. Germline loops: CDR1 SGHRS, CDR2 YFSETQ. The CDR3 has 15 residues. The CDR3 region has the DNA TGCGCCAGCAGCTTGGAAGCAGGGCCCCCCTACGAGCAGTACTTC. Protein product: CASSLEAGPPYEQYF. Based on the CDR3 plus reference TRBV5-1 and TRBJ2-7, the full variable domain is KAGVTQTPRYLIKTRGQQVTLSCSPISGHRSVSWYQQTPGQGLQFLFEYFSETQRNKGNFPGRFSGRQFSNSRSEMNVSTLELGDSALYLCASSLEAGPPYEQYFGPGTRLTVT.

This clonotype was detected many times. The gene calls are TRBV5-1 and TRBJ1-1, with D possibly TRBD1 on 6 matching bases. The CDR3 is 19 amino acids. Deletions cut 4 bases from V and 1 base from J, with 26 bases between. CDR1 SGHRS and CDR2 YFSETQ come from the germline V gene. CDR3 region: CASSRGLWTDYWQNTEAFF. CDR3 in DNA: TGCGCCAGCAGCCGAGGCCTATGGACAGACTACTGGCAGAACACTGAAGCTTTCTTT.

This chain uses TRBV10-3 with TRBJ1-2; the match to TRBD1 covers 8 bases. The length of the CDR3 is 15 residues. With 2 bases clipped from V and 2 bases from J, the junction kept 4 bases outside the gene matches. The V gene's germline CDR1 is ENHRY and CDR2 SYGVKD. Here the CDR3 reads CAISEEQGANYGYTF. CDR3 nucleotides: TGTGCCATCAGTGAGGAGCAGGGGGCGAACTATGGCTACACCTTC.

The rearrangement uses TRBV7-2 and TRBJ2-1, with D maybe TRBD2 (5 bases). Germline CDR1 SGHTA, CDR2 FQGNSA. Trimming took 5 bases from V and 2 from J, leaving 16 bases between them. CDR3 size: 16 residues. The CDR3 DNA follows: TGTGCCAGCAGCCCAGGTTCGGGATTAACCTACAATGAGCAGTTCTTC. Translating it yields CASSPGSGLTYNEQFF.

This clonotype was detected a few times. V gene TRBV7-9 combines with J gene TRBJ2-1; TRBD2 aligns across 13 bases. The J segment lost 7 bases and the V segment lost 8 bases, leaving 11 bases of the junction unmatched. Germline values: CDR1 SEHNR, CDR2 FQNEAQ (reference sequence). CDR3 length equals 16 residues. The chain's CDR3 is CASRTSGTSGINEQFF. In DNA form, the CDR3 reads TGTGCCAGCCGCACCTCCGGGACTAGCGGGATTAATGAGCAGTTCTTC. Complete variable domain (other parts from reference TRBV7-9 and TRBJ2-1): DTGVSQNPRHKITKRGQNVTFRCDPISEHNRLYWYRQTLGQGPEFLTYFQNEAQLEKSRLLSDRFSAERPKGSFSTLEIQRTEQGDSAMYLCASRTSGTSGINEQFFGPGTRLTVL.